Below are 27 T cell receptor beta chains sequenced from a single sample in a study of metastatic and nonmetastatic thyroid tumors. TCRdb reassembled clones from the PCR reads with MiXCR. Counted here are 75,000 to 100,000 clones, 9.5% to 15% occurring once; the ten biggest clones make up 11%. No patient had received any treatment before thyroid surgery. Sequenced input: blood. The receptors shown here come from a female donor with papillary thyroid cancer or a benign thyroid nodule (not recorded which). Some clones in this sample may be carry-over from other donors' samples.

This clone was observed many times. The V call is TRBV10-3, the J call TRBJ2-7; 7 bases line up with TRBD2. Trimming at V came to 3 bases and at J to 5 bases, leaving 10 bases not matched to a gene. Germline-derived CDR1 and CDR2 are ENHRY and SYGVKD. This CDR3 spans 15 amino acids. CDR3 nucleotide sequence: TGTGCCATCAGTGATAGGTCTAGCGGTAAGAACGAGCAGTACTTC. Translating it yields CAISDRSSGKNEQYF.

The table lists this clone with many counts. J is TRBJ1-3 and V is TRBV3-1, with D hard to call. Per germline, CDR1 LGHDT and CDR2 YNNKEL (reference sequence). V was pared by 2 bases and J by 0 bases, with 8 bases between. The length of the CDR3 is 15 residues. The CDR3 bases are TGTGCCAGCAGCCAAAACGGGCACTCTGGAAACACCATATATTTT. Translated: CASSQNGHSGNTIYF.

The V and J genes are TRBV5-1 and TRBJ2-3; 8 bases match TRBD1. The germline V gene has CDR1 SGHRS and CDR2 YFSETQ. Trimming cost V 0 bases and J 1 base; bases outside gene matches: 4. The CDR3 runs 16 residues. The CDR3 DNA follows: TGCGCCAGCAGCTTGGAGCAGGGGGCGCGCACAGATACGCAGTATTTT. Translation gives CASSLEQGARTDTQYF.

The chain employs TRBV20-1 and TRBJ2-7, with 11 nucleotides matching TRBD2. Germline CDR1 reads DFQATT; CDR2 reads SNEGSKA (reference sequence). V lost 3 bases, J lost 0 bases, and 4 bases stayed unmatched. The CDR3 consists of 15 residues. The CDR3 reads CSASGTSGSSYEQYF. CDR3 coding DNA: TGCAGTGCTAGTGGAACTAGCGGGAGCTCCTACGAGCAGTACTTC.

This clone was seen a single time. Since a much larger clone is just one base distant, this may be a read error. The J gene is TRBJ2-3, the V gene TRBV11-1, with 10 nucleotides matching TRBD2. CDR1 and CDR2 (germline): SGHAT, FQDESV (reference sequence). CDR3 length equals 18 residues. After removal of 2 bases from V and 2 bases from J, the junction contained 10 bases not matched to a gene. CDR3 sequence (DNA): TGTGCCAGCAGCTTACAACTAGCGGGATGTCATTACACAGATACGCAGTATTTT. Its protein is CASSLQLAGCHYTDTQYF.

Comments on this clone: A much larger clonotype is one base distant, so this may be a read error. Other DNA sequences in this specimen translate into the identical CDR3. J is TRBJ2-5 and V is TRBV14; 13 bases line up with TRBD2. This CDR3 contains 15 residues. The junction had 7 bases not matched to a gene; V was cut back by 4 bases and J by 8 bases. Germline V gene lookup returns CDR1 SGHDN and CDR2 FVKESK. CDR3: CASSPPGLAGRTQYF. Here the CDR3 DNA reads TGTGCCAGCAGCCCGCCGGGACTAGCGGGACGTACCCAGTACTTC. The whole variable domain, remainder taken from reference TRBV14 and TRBJ2-5, is EAGVTQFPSHSVIEKGQTVTLRCDPISGHDNLYWYRRVMGKEIKFLLHFVKESKQDESGMPNNRFLAERTGGTYSTLKVQPAELEDSGVYFCASSPPGLAGRTQYFGPGTRLLVL.

This clone has a count of ten or more. V is TRBV29-1 and J is TRBJ2-5; TRBD1 agrees at 7 bases. The J segment lost 4 bases and the V segment lost 7 bases, leaving 6 bases of the junction unmatched. The length of the CDR3 is 12 residues. The germline V gene has CDR1 SQVTM and CDR2 ANQGSEA. CDR3 DNA: TGCAGCGGATTGTACAGGGGAGAGACCCAGTACTTC. This translates into CSGLYRGETQYF.

This clone showed up many times. The rearrangement uses TRBV6-5 and TRBJ1-6, with no clear D. This CDR3 is 12 amino acids long. The germline V gene has CDR1 MNHEY and CDR2 SVGAGI. The V end lost 2 bases, the J end lost 8 bases, and 4 bases lay between the germline ends. CDR3 in amino acids: CASSYRDSPLHF. As DNA, the CDR3 is TGTGCCAGCAGTTACAGGGATTCACCCCTCCACTTT.

This clone was observed at least ten times. V is TRBV12-3 or TRBV12-4 and J is TRBJ1-2; 11 nucleotides agree with TRBD1. The CDR3 loop spans 17 amino acids. The V segment lost 4 bases and the J segment 3 bases; nucleotides outside the gene matches: 10. CDR3: CASSSWTGGITHYGYTF. The CDR3 DNA reads TGTGCCAGCAGTTCATGGACAGGGGGCATAACTCACTATGGCTACACCTTC.

In this sample, this clone turned up many times. The CDR3 coding sequence is TGTGCCAGCAGCCGGTATCCCACTGAAGCTTTCTTT. It yields the protein CASSRYPTEAFF. The chain uses TRBV5-6 and TRBJ1-1; D unclear. Trimming pared 4 bases from V and 4 bases from J, leaving 8 bases between. CDR3 length: 12 residues. Germline V gives CDR1 SGHDT, CDR2 YYEEEE.

Many counts were recorded for this clone. One end of the junction does not line up with germline, which may come from a read error. Other DNA sequences in the same sample also yield this CDR3. V and J are TRBV18 and TRBJ1-6, with 7 bases aligning to TRBD1. Germline V gene data show CDR1 as KGHSH and CDR2 as LQKENI. The CDR3 loop spans 14 amino acids. CDR3: CASSPQGYNSPLHF. Written as DNA, the CDR3 is TGTGCCAGCTCGCCACAGGGGTATAATTCACCCCTCCACTTT.

The chain joins TRBV24-1 to TRBJ2-1; 10 nucleotides agree with TRBD2. V was clipped by 4 bases and J by 4 bases; unmatched bases: 12. This CDR3 comprises 18 residues. Germline V gene sequence: CDR1 KGHDR, CDR2 SFDVKD. The chain's CDR3 is CATSERASGSGPYNEQFF. CDR3 coding DNA: TGTGCCACCAGTGAACGGGCTAGCGGGAGCGGCCCATACAATGAGCAGTTCTTC.

Many counts were recorded for this clone. CDR3 coding DNA: TGTGCCTGGGACGGTGGCACTGAAGCTTTCTTT. Amino acid sequence: CAWDGGTEAFF. The genes are TRBV30 and TRBJ1-1; D unresolved. The V gene's germline CDR1 is GTSNPN and CDR2 SVGIG (reference sequence). The CDR3 consists of 11 residues. The germline V and J ends were trimmed by 5 bases and 4 bases, with 8 bases remaining between them.

In its sample, this clone was seen many times. V gene TRBV28 combines with J gene TRBJ2-2; the D is unclear. Trimming cost V 4 bases and J 3 bases, with 6 bases left between them. Germline values: CDR1 MDHEN, CDR2 SYDVKM. The CDR3 extends over 13 amino acids. As DNA, the CDR3 is TGTGCCAGCAGTTCTGGGGACACCGGGGAGCTGTTTTTT. Encoded protein: CASSSGDTGELFF.

This chain joins TRBV5-4 and TRBJ2-1, with D perhaps matching TRBD1 (6 bases). This CDR3 is built from 14 residues. The V end was cut by 3 bases, the J end by 6 bases, with 13 bases between. Germline V gene lookup returns CDR1 SGHNT and CDR2 YYREEE (reference sequence). CDR3: CASSYGTPGNEQFF. For the CDR3, the DNA is TGTGCCAGCAGCTACGGGACACCCGGCAATGAGCAGTTCTTC.

This clone was seen many times. The chain recombines TRBV20-1 with TRBJ1-2; D remains unclear. The ends were cut back, 2 bases at V and 6 bases at J, with 4 bases in the middle. This CDR3 is 10 amino acids long. The germline V gene encodes CDR1 DFQATT and CDR2 SNEGSKA (reference sequence). CDR3 in DNA: TGCAGTGCTAGACACGATGGCTACACCTTC. It encodes CSARHDGYTF.

The sample holds many counts of this clone. CDR3: CASSQGGHNEQFF. As DNA, the CDR3 is TGTGCCAGCAGCCAAGGGGGTCACAATGAGCAGTTCTTC. V and J are TRBV3-1 and TRBJ2-1; no clear D gene. V lost 1 base and J lost 5, with 6 bases in between. This CDR3 region has 13 residues. Germline CDR1 reads LGHDT; CDR2 reads YNNKEL (reference sequence).

This clone was picked up many times. This chain uses TRBV6-1 with TRBJ2-7; 8 nucleotides line up with TRBD1. Germline CDR1 reads MNHNS; CDR2 reads SASEGT. CDR3 length: 14 residues. The V and J ends lost 6 bases and 7 bases, in that order; junction bases with no gene match: 11. CDR3 region: CASRPGQAAGEQYF. In nucleotides, the CDR3 is TGTGCCAGCAGGCCGGGACAGGCGGCTGGGGAGCAGTACTTC.

The rearrangement joins TRBV7-2 to TRBJ2-7; TRBD2 is a possible D gene (6 bases). CDR3 length: 15 residues. Germline values: CDR1 SGHTA, CDR2 FQGNSA. V was pared by 1 base and J by 4 bases, with 14 bases between. CDR3 DNA: TGTGCCAGCAGCTTAGTAATGGGACTTAAATACGAGCAGTACTTC. This sequence encodes CASSLVMGLKYEQYF.

Remarks on this clone: Since a much larger clone is just one base distant, this may be a read error. Additional DNA sequences in this sample encode the identical CDR3. The rearrangement uses TRBV20-1 and TRBJ1-1; tentative D call: TRBD1 (6 bases). Trimming took 6 bases from V and 5 from J, leaving 16 bases between them. The CDR3 length is 13 residues. In germline, CDR1 is DFQATT, CDR2 SNEGSKA (reference sequence). DNA for the CDR3: TGCAGTGCCCCGGCGGGGGGGCGGACTGAAGCTTTCTTT. This gives the protein CSAPAGGRTEAFF.

At least ten counts were recorded for this clone. This rearrangement joins TRBV20-1 to TRBJ2-5; 8 nucleotides agree with TRBD2. This CDR3 has 13 amino acids. V lost 8 bases, J lost 3 bases, and 8 bases stayed unmatched. Germline V gene lookup returns CDR1 DFQATT and CDR2 SNEGSKA (reference sequence). The CDR3 region is CSPRTGGEETQYF. CDR3 nucleotides: TGCAGTCCCCGGACGGGGGGGGAAGAGACCCAGTACTTC.

In its sample, this clone was seen a few times. A much larger clone lies a single base off, so this may be a read error. Given the absence of the conserved phenylalanine or tryptophan at the CDR3 end, a read error is likely. At the DNA level, this CDR3 is encoded by other sequences in the same sample as well. V and J are TRBV18 and TRBJ1-2; D is perhaps TRBD1 (5 bases). V lost 2 bases, J lost 4 bases, and 8 bases lay in between. CDR1 and CDR2 from the germline V gene are KGHSH and LQKENI. The CDR3 loop spans 13 amino acids. CDR3 loop: CASSPGQGYGYTL. The CDR3 DNA is TGTGCCAGCTCACCAGGGCAGGGCTATGGCTACACCCTC.

This clone was detected many times. V is TRBV20-1 and J is TRBJ1-2; D unresolved. The CDR3 runs 13 residues. Trimming removed 0 bases from V and 4 bases from J, with 9 bases in between. Germline V lookup: CDR1 DFQATT, CDR2 SNEGSKA (reference sequence). The CDR3 DNA reads TGCAGTGCTAGAGAAGCCAAGGGCTATGGCTACACCTTC. Its translation: CSAREAKGYGYTF.

The genes are TRBV18 and TRBJ1-4; no reliable D call. V dropped 2 bases and J dropped 7 bases, with 8 bases sitting between them. The CDR3 extends over 13 amino acids. Germline loops: CDR1 KGHSH, CDR2 LQKENI. CDR3 amino acids: CASSPKEFEKLFF. The CDR3 nucleotides read TGTGCCAGCTCACCAAAGGAGTTTGAAAAACTGTTTTTT.

This clone occurred once. This chain uses TRBV7-2 with TRBJ2-5; D may be TRBD1 (5 bases). Per germline, CDR1 SGHTA and CDR2 FQGNSA. The ends were cut back, 0 bases at V and 4 bases at J, with 15 bases in the middle. This CDR3 region has 16 residues. The chain's CDR3 is CASSLAISKGRETQYF. The CDR3 bases are TGTGCCAGCAGCTTAGCGATTAGTAAGGGGCGAGAGACCCAGTACTTC.

This clone has a count of ten or more. The V and J genes are TRBV10-3 and TRBJ2-3; unclear D gene. This CDR3 comprises 12 residues. Per germline, CDR1 ENHRY and CDR2 SYGVKD. The germline V and J ends were trimmed by 0 bases and 5 bases, with 3 bases remaining between them. CDR3 DNA: TGTGCCATCAGTGAGTCAGGAGATACGCAGTATTTT. Encoded protein: CAISESGDTQYF.

V is TRBV20-1 and J is TRBJ2-3; TRBD2 is a possible D gene (5 bases). This CDR3 has 14 residues. Trimming removed 2 bases at V and 4 bases at J, with 13 bases between. CDR1 is DFQATT and CDR2 is SNEGSKA in the germline V gene (reference sequence). CDR3 residues: CSARSLGGSDTQYF. The CDR3 nucleotides read TGCAGTGCTAGAAGCCTCGGAGGTTCAGATACGCAGTATTTT.